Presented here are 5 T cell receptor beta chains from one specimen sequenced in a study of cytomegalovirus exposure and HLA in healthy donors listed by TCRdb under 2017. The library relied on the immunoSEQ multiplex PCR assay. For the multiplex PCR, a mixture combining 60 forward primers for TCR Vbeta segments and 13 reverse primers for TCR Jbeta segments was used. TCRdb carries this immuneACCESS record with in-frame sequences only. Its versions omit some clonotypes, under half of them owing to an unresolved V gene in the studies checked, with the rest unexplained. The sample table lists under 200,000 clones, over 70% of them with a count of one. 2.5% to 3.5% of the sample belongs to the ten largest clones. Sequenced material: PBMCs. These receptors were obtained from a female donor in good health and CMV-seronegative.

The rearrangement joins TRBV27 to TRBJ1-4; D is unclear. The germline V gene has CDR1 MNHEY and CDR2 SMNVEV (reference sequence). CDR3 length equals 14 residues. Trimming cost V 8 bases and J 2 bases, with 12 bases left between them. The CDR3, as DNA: TGTGCCAGCGGAGCGACTTCCACTAATGAAAAACTGTTTTTT. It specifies CASGATSTNEKLFF.

The CDR3: CASTPTGGSTEAFF. The CDR3 bases are TGTGCCAGCACTCCAACGGGGGGGTCCACTGAAGCTTTCTTT. The chain couples TRBV6-1 to TRBJ1-1; a weak D match, TRBD1 (5 bases). V was cut by 7 bases and J by 4 bases, with 16 bases left in between. Per germline, CDR1 MNHNS and CDR2 SASEGT. The CDR3 has 14 residues.

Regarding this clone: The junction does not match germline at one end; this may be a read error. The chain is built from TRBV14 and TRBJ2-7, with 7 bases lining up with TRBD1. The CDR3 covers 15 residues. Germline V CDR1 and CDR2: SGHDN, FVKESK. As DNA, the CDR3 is TGTGCCAGCAGCCACATTACGACAGGGACCTACAAGCAGTACTTC. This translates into CASSHITTGTYKQYF.

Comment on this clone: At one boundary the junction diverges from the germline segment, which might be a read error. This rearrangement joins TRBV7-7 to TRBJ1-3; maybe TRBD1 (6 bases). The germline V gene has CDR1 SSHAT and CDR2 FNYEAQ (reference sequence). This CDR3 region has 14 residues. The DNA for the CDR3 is TGTGCTAGCAGCACAGGGTCCTCTGGAAACACCATATATTTT. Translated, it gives CASSTGSSGNTIYF.

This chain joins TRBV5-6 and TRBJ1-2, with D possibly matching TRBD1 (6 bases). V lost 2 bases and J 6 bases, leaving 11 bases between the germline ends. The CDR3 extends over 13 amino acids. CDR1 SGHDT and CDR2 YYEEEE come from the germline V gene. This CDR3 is CASSLQGVDGYTF. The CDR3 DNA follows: TGTGCCAGCAGCTTACAGGGTGTCGATGGCTACACCTTC.